This record covers a single T cell receptor beta chain. Antigen unknown. Germline CDR1 LNHDA, CDR2 SQIVND (reference sequence). The V gene end was trimmed by 6 bases and the J gene end by 0 bases; junction bases not matched to a gene: 0. The length of the CDR3 is 13 residues. Assay: immunoSEQ multiplex PCR; the TCRdb copy retains only in-frame clones and omits some. The sample yields 75,000 to 100,000 clones, 90% seen once. The sample belongs to a study of T cell responses to AZD1222 COVID-19 vaccine. For the study at large: Analyses pooled second doses at about 4 or about 12 weeks. Findings of the study overall: Repertoires were collected only later (after the peak T cell response had occurred). CD4 TCRs associated with vaccination spanned spike, dominating at 160-218 and 743-854. In the spike-specific TCR repertoire, nearly half reportedly target unmutated variant regions.

The input for sequencing was peripheral blood, taken on day 0 of AZD1222 vaccination. The chain is built from TRBV19 and TRBJ2-7; 9 nucleotides line up with TRBD1. The clonotype comes from an adult in good health. The CDR3 sequence is CASRGQGSYEQYF. Here the CDR3 DNA reads TGTGCCAGTAGGGGACAGGGCTCCTACGAGCAGTACTTC.